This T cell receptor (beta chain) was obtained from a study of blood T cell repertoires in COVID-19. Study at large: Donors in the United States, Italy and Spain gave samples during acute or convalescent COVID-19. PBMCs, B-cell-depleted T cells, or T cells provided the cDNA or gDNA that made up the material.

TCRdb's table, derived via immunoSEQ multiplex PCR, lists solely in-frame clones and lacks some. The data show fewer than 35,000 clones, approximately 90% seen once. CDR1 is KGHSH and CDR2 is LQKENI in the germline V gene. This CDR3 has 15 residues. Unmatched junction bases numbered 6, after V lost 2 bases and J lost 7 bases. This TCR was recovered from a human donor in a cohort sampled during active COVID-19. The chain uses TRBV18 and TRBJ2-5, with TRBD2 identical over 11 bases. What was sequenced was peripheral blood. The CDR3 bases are TGTGCCAGCTCACCAGGGACTAGCGGAGCGCGGACCCAGTACTTC. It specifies CASSPGTSGARTQYF. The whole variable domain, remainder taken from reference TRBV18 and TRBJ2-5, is NAGVMQNPRHLVRRRGQEARLRCSPMKGHSHVYWYRQLPEEGLKFMVYLQKENIIDESGMPKERFSAEFPKEGPSILRIQQVVRGDSAAYFCASSPGTSGARTQYFGPGTRLLVL.